This TCR beta chain came from a study of cytomegalovirus exposure and HLA in healthy donors. General observations from the study: An analysis was carried out later, and it reportedly showed fewer N-insertions in an Asian-associated ancestry cluster than the roughly 670-donor mean. In a later analysis, TCR association rates varied by HLA locus: DRB1 most, HLA-C fewest.

On this clone: What it binds is unknown.

Germline lookup yields CDR1 MDHEN and CDR2 SYDVKM. The CDR3 length is 11 residues. V dropped 11 bases and J dropped 8; count of bases not matched to a gene: 8. The PCR used 60 Vbeta and 13 Jbeta primers. Per the original data handling: A later analysis counted roughly 74 million unique TCR beta chains, roughly 11 million shared. Clones were sequenced by immunoSEQ multiplex PCR, and TCRdb holds only the in-frame ones, with some missing. V, J and clone size reflect that table, while D and trimming were determined from the DNA. The sample has some 89,000 clones; 80% to 90% are singletons. The chain employs TRBV28 and TRBJ1-2; 7 bases are shared with TRBD1. This clonotype was sampled from a woman in her twenties or thirties in good health and CMV-seronegative. What was sequenced was PBMCs. The CDR3 DNA reads TGTGCCGCCAACAGGGGAACCGGCTACACCTTC. This gives the protein CAANRGTGYTF.